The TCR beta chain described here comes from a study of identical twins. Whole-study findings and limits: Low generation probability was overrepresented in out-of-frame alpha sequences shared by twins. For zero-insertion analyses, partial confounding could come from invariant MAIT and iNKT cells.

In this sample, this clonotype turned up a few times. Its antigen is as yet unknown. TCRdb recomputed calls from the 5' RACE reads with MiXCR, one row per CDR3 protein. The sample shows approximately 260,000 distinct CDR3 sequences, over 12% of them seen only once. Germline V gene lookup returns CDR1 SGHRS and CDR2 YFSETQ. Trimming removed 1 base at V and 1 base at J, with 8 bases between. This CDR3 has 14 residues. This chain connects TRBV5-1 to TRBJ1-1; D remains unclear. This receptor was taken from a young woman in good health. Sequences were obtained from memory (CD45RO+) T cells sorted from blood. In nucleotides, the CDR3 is TGCGCCAGCAGCTTGACAGCTTGGAACACTGAAGCTTTCTTT. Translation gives CASSLTAWNTEAFF.